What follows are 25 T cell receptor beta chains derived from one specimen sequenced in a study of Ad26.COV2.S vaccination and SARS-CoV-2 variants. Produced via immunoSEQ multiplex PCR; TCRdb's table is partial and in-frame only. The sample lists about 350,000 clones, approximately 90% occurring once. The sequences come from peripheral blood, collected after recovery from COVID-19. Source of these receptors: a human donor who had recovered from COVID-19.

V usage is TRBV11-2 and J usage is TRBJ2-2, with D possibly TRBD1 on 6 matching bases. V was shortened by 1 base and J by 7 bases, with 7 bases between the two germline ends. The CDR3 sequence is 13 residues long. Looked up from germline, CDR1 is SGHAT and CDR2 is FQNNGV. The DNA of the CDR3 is TGTGCCAGCAGCTTAGTCAGGGGCGGGGAGCTGTTTTTT. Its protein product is CASSLVRGGELFF.

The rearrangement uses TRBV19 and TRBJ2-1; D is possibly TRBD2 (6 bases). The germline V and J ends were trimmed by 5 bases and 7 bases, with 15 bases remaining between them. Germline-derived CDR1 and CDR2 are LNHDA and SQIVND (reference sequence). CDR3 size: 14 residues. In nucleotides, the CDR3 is TGTGCCAGTAGTGTCCGACTAGTTAGTAATGAGCAGTTCTTC. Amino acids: CASSVRLVSNEQFF.

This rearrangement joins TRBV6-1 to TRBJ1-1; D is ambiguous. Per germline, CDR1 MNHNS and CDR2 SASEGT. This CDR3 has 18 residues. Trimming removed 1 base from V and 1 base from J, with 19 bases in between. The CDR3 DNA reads TGTGCCAGCAGTGAAGAAGTTCTGGTCACACAACCGAACACTGAAGCTTTCTTT. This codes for CASSEEVLVTQPNTEAFF.

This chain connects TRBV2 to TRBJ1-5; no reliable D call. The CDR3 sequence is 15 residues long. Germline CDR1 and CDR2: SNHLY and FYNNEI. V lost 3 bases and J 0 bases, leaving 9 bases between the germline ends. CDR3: CASSDVDPSNQPQHF. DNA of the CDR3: TGTGCCAGCAGTGACGTGGACCCTAGCAATCAGCCCCAGCATTTT.

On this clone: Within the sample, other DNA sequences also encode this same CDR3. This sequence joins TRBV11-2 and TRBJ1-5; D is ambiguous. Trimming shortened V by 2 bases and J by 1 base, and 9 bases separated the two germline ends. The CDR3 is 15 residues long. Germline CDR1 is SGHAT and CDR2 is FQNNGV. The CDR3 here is CASSLSGSSNQPQHF. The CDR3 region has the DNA TGTGCCAGCAGCTTATCTGGGTCCAGCAATCAGCCCCAGCATTTT.

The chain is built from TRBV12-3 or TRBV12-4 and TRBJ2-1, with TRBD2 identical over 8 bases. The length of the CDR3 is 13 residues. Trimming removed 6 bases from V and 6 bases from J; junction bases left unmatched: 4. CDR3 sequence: CASSHSGVNEQFF. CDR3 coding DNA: TGTGCCAGCAGCCATAGCGGGGTCAATGAGCAGTTCTTC.

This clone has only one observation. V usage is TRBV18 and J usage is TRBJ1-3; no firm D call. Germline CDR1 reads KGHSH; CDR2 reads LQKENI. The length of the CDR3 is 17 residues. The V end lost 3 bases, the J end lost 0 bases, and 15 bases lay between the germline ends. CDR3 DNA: TGTGCCAGCTCACCGGTCGGGATCTCGACCTCTGGAAACACCATATATTTT. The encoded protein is CASSPVGISTSGNTIYF.

DNA for the CDR3: TGCAGCGTTAGGACACAGGAAAATTCACCCCTCCACTTT. Amino acid sequence: CSVRTQENSPLHF. V usage is TRBV29-1 and J usage is TRBJ1-6; a possible D gene is TRBD1 (5 bases). This CDR3 comprises 13 residues. The V end lost 5 bases, the J end lost 7 bases, and 12 bases lay between the germline ends. The V gene's germline CDR1 is SQVTM and CDR2 ANQGSEA.

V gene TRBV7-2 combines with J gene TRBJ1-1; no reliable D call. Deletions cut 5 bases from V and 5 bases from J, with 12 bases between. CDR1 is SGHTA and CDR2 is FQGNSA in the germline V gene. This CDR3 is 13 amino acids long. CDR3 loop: CASSPSRETEAFF. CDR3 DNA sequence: TGTGCCAGCAGCCCCAGTAGGGAGACTGAAGCTTTCTTT.

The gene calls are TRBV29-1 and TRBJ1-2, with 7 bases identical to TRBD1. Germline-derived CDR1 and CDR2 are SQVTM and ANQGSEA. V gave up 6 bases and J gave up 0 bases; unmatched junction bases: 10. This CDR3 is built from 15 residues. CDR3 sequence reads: CSVADRDSSNYGYTF. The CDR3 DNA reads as TGCAGCGTGGCAGATCGGGACAGCTCTAACTATGGCTACACCTTC.

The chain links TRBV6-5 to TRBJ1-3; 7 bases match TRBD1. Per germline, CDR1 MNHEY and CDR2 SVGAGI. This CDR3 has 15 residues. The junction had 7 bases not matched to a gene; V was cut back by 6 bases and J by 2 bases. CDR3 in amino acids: CASRKTGLTGNTIYF. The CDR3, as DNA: TGTGCCAGCAGAAAGACAGGGTTAACTGGAAACACCATATATTTT.

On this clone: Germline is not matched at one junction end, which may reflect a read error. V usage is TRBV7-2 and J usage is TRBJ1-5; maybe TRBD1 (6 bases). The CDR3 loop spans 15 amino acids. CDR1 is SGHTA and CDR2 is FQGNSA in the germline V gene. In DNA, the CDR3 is TGTGCCAGCAGCCTAGCAGGGACACCCGATCAGCCCCAGCATTTT. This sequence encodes CASSLAGTPDQPQHF.

Written as DNA, the CDR3 is TGTGCCAGCAGCTTAGAGAGGGGTTGGAATCAGCCCCAGCATTTT. Translating gives CASSLERGWNQPQHF. The J gene is TRBJ1-5, the V gene TRBV7-2; D might be TRBD1 (5 bases). Trimming left V 1 base short and J 4 bases short, with 11 bases between. Germline CDR1 SGHTA, CDR2 FQGNSA. This CDR3 has 15 residues.

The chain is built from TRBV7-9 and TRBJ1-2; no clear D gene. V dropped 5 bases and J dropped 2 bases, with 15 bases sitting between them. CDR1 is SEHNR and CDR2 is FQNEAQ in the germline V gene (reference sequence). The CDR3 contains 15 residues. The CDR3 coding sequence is TGTGCCAGCAGCCTTAGGTCTCCAGAAAACTATGGCTACACCTTC. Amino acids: CASSLRSPENYGYTF.

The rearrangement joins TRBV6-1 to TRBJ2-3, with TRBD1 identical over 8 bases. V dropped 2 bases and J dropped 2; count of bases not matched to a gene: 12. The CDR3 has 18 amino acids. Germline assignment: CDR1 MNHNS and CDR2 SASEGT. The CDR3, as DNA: TGTGCCAGCAGTGAATTTGTTACAGGGGGTTTCTTCACAGATACGCAGTATTTT. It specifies CASSEFVTGGFFTDTQYF.

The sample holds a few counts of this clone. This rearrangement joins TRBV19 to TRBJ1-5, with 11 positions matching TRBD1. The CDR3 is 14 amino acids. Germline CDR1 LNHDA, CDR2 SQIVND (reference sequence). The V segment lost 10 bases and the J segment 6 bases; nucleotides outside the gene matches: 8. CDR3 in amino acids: CATGQGASGQPQHF. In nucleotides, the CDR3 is TGTGCCACAGGACAGGGGGCGAGCGGTCAGCCCCAGCATTTT.

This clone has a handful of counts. DNA of the CDR3: TGTGCCAGCAGCTACAGGGTGAGAAATTCACCCCTCCACTTT. As protein: CASSYRVRNSPLHF. J is TRBJ1-6 and V is TRBV7-9, with D possibly being TRBD1 (6 bases). CDR3 length: 14 residues. Germline CDR1 and CDR2: SEHNR and FQNEAQ (reference sequence). Trimming pared 4 bases from V and 7 bases from J, leaving 11 bases between.

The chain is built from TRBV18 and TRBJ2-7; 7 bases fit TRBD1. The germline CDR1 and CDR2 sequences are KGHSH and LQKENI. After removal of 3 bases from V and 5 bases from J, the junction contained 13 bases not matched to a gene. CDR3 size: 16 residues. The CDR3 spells CASSPLTGQPLDEQYF. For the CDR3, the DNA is TGTGCCAGCTCACCGCTTACGGGACAGCCTCTGGACGAGCAGTACTTC.

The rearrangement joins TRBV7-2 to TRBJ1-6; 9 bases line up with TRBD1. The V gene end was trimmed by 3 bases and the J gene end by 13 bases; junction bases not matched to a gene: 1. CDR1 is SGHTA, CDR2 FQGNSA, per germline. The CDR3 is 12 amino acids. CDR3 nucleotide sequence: TGTGCCAGCAGCTTGGGGACAGGGCCCCTCCACTTT. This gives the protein CASSLGTGPLHF.

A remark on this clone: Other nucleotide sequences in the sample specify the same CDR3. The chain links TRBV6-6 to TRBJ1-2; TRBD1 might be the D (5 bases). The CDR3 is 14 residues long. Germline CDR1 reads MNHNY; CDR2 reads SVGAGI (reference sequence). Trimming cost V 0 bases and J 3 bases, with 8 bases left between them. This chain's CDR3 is CASSYSRADYGYTF. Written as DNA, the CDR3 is TGTGCCAGCAGTTACTCCAGGGCTGACTATGGCTACACCTTC.

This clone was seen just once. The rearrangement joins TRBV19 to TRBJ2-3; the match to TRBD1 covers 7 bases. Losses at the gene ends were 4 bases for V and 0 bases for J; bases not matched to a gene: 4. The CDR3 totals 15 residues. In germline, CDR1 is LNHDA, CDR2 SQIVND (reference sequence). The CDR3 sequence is CASSTRGQSTDTQYF. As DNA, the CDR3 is TGTGCCAGTAGTACGAGGGGGCAAAGCACAGATACGCAGTATTTT. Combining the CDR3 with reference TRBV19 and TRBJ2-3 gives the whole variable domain DGGITQSPKYLFRKEGQNVTLSCEQNLNHDAMYWYRQDPGQGLRLIYYSQIVNDFQKGDIAEGYSVSREKKESFPLTVTSAQKNPTAFYLCASSTRGQSTDTQYFGPGTRLTVL.

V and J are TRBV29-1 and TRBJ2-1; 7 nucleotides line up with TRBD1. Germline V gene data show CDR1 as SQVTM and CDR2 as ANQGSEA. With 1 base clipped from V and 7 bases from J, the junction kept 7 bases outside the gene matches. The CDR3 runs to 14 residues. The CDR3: CSVEGLTGRNEQFF. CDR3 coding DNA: TGCAGCGTTGAAGGGTTGACAGGGCGAAATGAGCAGTTCTTC.

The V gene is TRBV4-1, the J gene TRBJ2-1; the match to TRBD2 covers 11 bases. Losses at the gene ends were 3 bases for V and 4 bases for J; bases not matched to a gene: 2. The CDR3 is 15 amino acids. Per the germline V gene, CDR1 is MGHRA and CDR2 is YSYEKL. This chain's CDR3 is CASSHLAGGYNEQFF. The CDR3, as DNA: TGCGCCAGCAGCCATTTAGCGGGGGGGTACAATGAGCAGTTCTTC.

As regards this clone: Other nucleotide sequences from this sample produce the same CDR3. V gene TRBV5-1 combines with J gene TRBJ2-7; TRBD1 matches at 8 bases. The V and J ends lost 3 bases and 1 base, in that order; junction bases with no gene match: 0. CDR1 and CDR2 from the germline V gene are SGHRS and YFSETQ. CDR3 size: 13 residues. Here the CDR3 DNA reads TGCGCCAGCAGCTGGACAGGGTCCTACGAGCAGTACTTC. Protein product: CASSWTGSYEQYF.

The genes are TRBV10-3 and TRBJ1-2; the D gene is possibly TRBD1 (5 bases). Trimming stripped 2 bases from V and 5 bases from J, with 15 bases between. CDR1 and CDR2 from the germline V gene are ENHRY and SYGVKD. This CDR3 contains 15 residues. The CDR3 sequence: CAISERSASGYGYTF. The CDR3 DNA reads TGTGCCATCAGTGAGAGGTCAGCCTCAGGGTATGGCTACACCTTC.